The following is a T cell receptor (beta chain) sequence with its context. Seattle participants joined during active infection and were tracked over time. The data were obtained in a study of blood T cell repertoires in COVID-19. About the study: COVID-19 samples, acute and convalescent, were from the United States, Italy and Spain. The analysed material was cDNA or gDNA that came from T cells, B-cell-depleted T cells, or PBMCs.

Under the authors' procedure: Reference gene primers were amplified, and this amplification served to estimate nucleated cell counts. TCRdb's table, derived via immunoSEQ multiplex PCR, lists solely in-frame clones and lacks some. V and J calls and clone size are given by that table; D and trimming were obtained from the DNA. Of about 360,000 clones detected, 80% to 90% appear once; the ten largest clones hold 7.1%. This sequence originates from a woman in her sixties or seventies with COVID-19, enrolled during active disease. Sequencing was carried out using peripheral blood.

This chain's CDR3 is CASSYRLNYGYTF. CDR3 bases: TGTGCCAGCAGTTACAGACTTAACTATGGCTACACCTTC. V usage is TRBV6-5 and J usage is TRBJ1-2; D gene unclear. The CDR3 runs 13 residues. Trimming took off 2 bases at V and 1 base at J, with 5 bases between the two ends. From germline, CDR1 is MNHEY and CDR2 SVGAGI.